This T cell receptor (beta chain) was sequenced in a study of STAT5B mutations in CD4+ large granular lymphocyte leukemia. Repertoires were generated with immunoSEQ multiplex PCR, while TCRdb's copy carries only in-frame clones and drops some. The profile shows over 25,000 clones, about 76% of them singletons. The germline gives CDR1 SGHDT, CDR2 YYEEEE. The CDR3 contains 15 residues. Trimming cost V 2 bases and J 6 bases, with 15 bases left between them. Sequencing was carried out using CD4+ T cells from blood buffy coats. This receptor was identified in a human donor in good health. V gene TRBV5-6 combines with J gene TRBJ2-4, with D perhaps being TRBD1 or TRBD2 (5 bases each). CDR3 bases: TGTGCCAGCAGCTTCCGGGAACCTAGGGGAAACATTCAGTACTTC. It is translated as CASSFREPRGNIQYF.